Following are 12 T cell receptor beta chains from one sample sequenced in a study of shared clonotypes between healthy human individuals. Profiling relied on immunoSEQ multiplex PCR, and the TCRdb table lists in-frame clones only, not all of them. The table has 2 million or so clones, approximately 94% seen once. Naive CD8 cells lacked CD45RO and underwent positive selection for CCR7, leaving out terminally differentiated effector memory CD45RA+ cells. Sequenced sample: naive CD8+ T cells sorted from blood. Receptor source: a man aged 18 to 30 in good health.

The V call is TRBV7-6, the J call TRBJ2-1; D gene uncertain. V lost 5 bases to trimming and J lost 0 bases, with 14 bases between them. This CDR3 is 16 amino acids long. The germline V gene encodes CDR1 SGHVS and CDR2 FNYEAQ. The CDR3 loop reads CASSPRALSSYNEQFF. Written as DNA, the CDR3 is TGTGCCAGCAGCCCTAGGGCCCTGAGCTCCTACAATGAGCAGTTCTTC.

Concerning this clone itself: At the DNA level, this CDR3 is encoded by other sequences in the same sample as well. This rearrangement joins TRBV11-2 to TRBJ2-3; 14 nucleotides match TRBD2. The V segment lost 5 bases and the J segment 5 bases; nucleotides outside the gene matches: 3. Germline CDR1 and CDR2: SGHAT and FQNNGV. The CDR3 has 15 residues. The CDR3 loop reads CASSPGTSGGDTQYF. In nucleotides, the CDR3 is TGTGCCAGCAGCCCGGGGACTAGCGGGGGAGATACGCAGTATTTT.

This chain links TRBV27 with TRBJ1-5; no clear D. Trimming took 7 bases from V and 2 from J, leaving 12 bases between them. CDR1 is MNHEY, CDR2 SMNVEV, per germline (reference sequence). The CDR3 sequence is 14 residues long. The CDR3 loop is CASKVLNGNQPQHF. The CDR3 region has the DNA TGTGCCAGCAAGGTTCTGAATGGCAATCAGCCCCAGCATTTT.

This clone came up once. The chain uses TRBV29-1 and TRBJ1-2, with 9 bases lining up with TRBD1. Germline CDR1 is SQVTM and CDR2 is ANQGSEA. The J segment lost 5 bases and the V segment lost 6 bases, leaving 10 bases of the junction unmatched. The CDR3 extends over 14 amino acids. The CDR3 sequence is CSVGGEQGAYGYTF. The CDR3 DNA is TGCAGCGTCGGAGGAGAACAGGGGGCGTATGGCTACACCTTC.

The V gene is TRBV5-1, the J gene TRBJ2-1, with 7 bases lining up with TRBD2. Germline V gives CDR1 SGHRS, CDR2 YFSETQ. The CDR3 runs 17 residues. V lost 1 base to trimming and J lost 1 base; unmatched junction nucleotides: 8. DNA for the CDR3: TGCGCCAGCAGCTTGACCGGACTAGTCCCTTCCTACAATGAGCAGTTCTTC. Amino acid sequence: CASSLTGLVPSYNEQFF.

On this clone: This specimen includes other DNA sequences encoding the same CDR3. The gene calls are TRBV27 and TRBJ2-3; no clear D. CDR3 length: 13 amino acids. CDR1 MNHEY and CDR2 SMNVEV come from the germline V gene (reference sequence). Trimming left V 5 bases short and J 3 bases short, with 9 bases between. For the CDR3, the DNA is TGTGCCAGCAGTCTACATAGAACAGATACGCAGTATTTT. Translated, it gives CASSLHRTDTQYF.

The chain links TRBV29-1 to TRBJ2-2, with TRBD2 matching over 9 bases. The CDR3 loop spans 17 amino acids. With V trimmed by 0 bases and J by 6 bases, 11 bases remained unmatched. Germline CDR1 and CDR2: SQVTM and ANQGSEA. DNA for the CDR3: TGCAGCGTTGAAGATAGTTCGCGGGAGGGCCTGGCCGGGGAGCTGTTTTTT. Translation gives CSVEDSSREGLAGELFF.

This clone was observed a single time. The chain is built from TRBV29-1 and TRBJ1-1; D is ambiguous. Per the germline V gene, CDR1 is SQVTM and CDR2 is ANQGSEA. With 6 bases removed from V and 8 bases from J, the gap between germline ends came to 13 bases. The CDR3 has 11 residues. This CDR3 is CSVRVAGEAFF. As DNA, the CDR3 is TGCAGCGTGAGGGTGGCGGGGGAAGCTTTCTTT.

This chain joins TRBV9 and TRBJ1-2; D remains unclear. Germline V gene data show CDR1 as SGDLS and CDR2 as YYNGEE. V lost 4 bases and J 3 bases, leaving 10 bases between the germline ends. The CDR3 has 13 amino acids. CDR3 sequence: CASSPESDYGYTF. For the CDR3, the DNA is TGTGCCAGCAGCCCTGAAAGTGACTATGGCTACACCTTC.

The chain links TRBV13 to TRBJ1-2; D call uncertain. The ends were cut back, 4 bases at V and 8 bases at J, with 11 bases in the middle. The germline V gene has CDR1 PRHDT and CDR2 FYEKMQ (reference sequence). The CDR3 is 12 residues long. Here the CDR3 DNA reads TGTGCCAGCAGCTCCCAGGTTTCGGGCTACACCTTC. This translates into CASSSQVSGYTF.

The DNA for the CDR3 is TGTGCTTGCGACGGCGGTTGGGCTTTCTTT. Translating gives CACDGGWAFF. V and J are TRBV19 and TRBJ1-1; D not certain. In germline, CDR1 is LNHDA, CDR2 SQIVND (reference sequence). CDR3 length equals 10 residues.

This clone was counted a single time. The V and J genes are TRBV27 and TRBJ2-1; 13 nucleotides line up with TRBD2. The CDR3 is 16 amino acids. Trimming cost V 6 bases and J 8 bases; bases outside gene matches: 10. In germline, CDR1 is MNHEY, CDR2 SMNVEV (reference sequence). The CDR3 DNA sequence: TGTGCCAGCAGGGTGATAGGACTAGCGGGAGATGATGAGCAGTTCTTC. This gives the protein CASRVIGLAGDDEQFF.